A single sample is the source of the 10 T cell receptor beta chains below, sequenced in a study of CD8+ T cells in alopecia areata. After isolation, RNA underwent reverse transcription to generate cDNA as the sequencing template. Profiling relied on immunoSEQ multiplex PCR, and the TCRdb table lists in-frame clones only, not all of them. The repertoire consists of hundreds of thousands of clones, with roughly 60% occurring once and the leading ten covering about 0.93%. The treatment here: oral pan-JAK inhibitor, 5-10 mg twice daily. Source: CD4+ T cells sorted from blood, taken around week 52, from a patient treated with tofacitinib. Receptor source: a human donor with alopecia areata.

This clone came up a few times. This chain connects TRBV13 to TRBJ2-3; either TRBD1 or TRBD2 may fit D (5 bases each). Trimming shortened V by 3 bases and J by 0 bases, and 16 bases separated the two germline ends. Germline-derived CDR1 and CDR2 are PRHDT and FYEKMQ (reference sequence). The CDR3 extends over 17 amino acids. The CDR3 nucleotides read TGTGCCAGCAGCTTCCGGATGGGACGCCTGAGCACAGATACGCAGTATTTT. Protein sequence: CASSFRMGRLSTDTQYF.

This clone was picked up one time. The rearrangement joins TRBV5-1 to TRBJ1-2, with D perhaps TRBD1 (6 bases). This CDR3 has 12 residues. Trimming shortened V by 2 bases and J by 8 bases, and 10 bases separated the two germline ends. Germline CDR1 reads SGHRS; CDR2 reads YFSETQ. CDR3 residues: CASSFEGGGYTF. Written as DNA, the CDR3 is TGCGCCAGCAGCTTTGAAGGGGGAGGCTACACCTTC.

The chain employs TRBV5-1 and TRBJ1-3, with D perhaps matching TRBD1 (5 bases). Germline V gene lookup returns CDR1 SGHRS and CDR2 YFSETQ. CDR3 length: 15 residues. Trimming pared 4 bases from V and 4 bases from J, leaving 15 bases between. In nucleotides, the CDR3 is TGCGCCAGCAGCCCCGGGACTGTTGGAGGAAACACCATATATTTT. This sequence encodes CASSPGTVGGNTIYF. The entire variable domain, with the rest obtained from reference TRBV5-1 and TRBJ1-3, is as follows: KAGVTQTPRYLIKTRGQQVTLSCSPISGHRSVSWYQQTPGQGLQFLFEYFSETQRNKGNFPGRFSGRQFSNSRSEMNVSTLELGDSALYLCASSPGTVGGNTIYFGEGSWLTVV.

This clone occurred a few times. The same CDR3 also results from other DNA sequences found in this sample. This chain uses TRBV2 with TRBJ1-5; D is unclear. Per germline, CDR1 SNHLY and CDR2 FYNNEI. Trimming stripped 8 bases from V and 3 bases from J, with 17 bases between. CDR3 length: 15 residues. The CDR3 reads CASGQTGGNNQPQHF. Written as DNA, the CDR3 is TGTGCCAGCGGCCAAACCGGAGGCAACAATCAGCCCCAGCATTTT.

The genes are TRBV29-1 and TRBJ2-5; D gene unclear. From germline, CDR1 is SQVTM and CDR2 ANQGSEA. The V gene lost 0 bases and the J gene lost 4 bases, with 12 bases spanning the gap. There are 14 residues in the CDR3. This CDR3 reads CSVEETSVGETQYF. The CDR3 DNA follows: TGCAGCGTTGAAGAAACTTCGGTAGGAGAGACCCAGTACTTC.

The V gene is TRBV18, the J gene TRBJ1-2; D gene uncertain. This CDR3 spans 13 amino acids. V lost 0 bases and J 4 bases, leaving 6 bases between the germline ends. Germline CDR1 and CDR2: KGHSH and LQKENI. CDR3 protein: CASSPPVLYGYTF. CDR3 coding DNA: TGTGCCAGCTCACCACCAGTCCTCTATGGCTACACCTTC. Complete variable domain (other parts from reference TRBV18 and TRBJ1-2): NAGVMQNPRHLVRRRGQEARLRCSPMKGHSHVYWYRQLPEEGLKFMVYLQKENIIDESGMPKERFSAEFPKEGPSILRIQQVVRGDSAAYFCASSPPVLYGYTFGSGTRLTVV.

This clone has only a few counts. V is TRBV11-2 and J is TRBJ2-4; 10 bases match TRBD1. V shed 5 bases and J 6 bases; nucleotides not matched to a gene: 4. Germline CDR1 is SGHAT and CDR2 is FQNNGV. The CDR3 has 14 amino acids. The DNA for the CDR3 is TGTGCCAGCAGCCTGGGACAGGGGACAAACATTCAGTACTTC. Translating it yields CASSLGQGTNIQYF.

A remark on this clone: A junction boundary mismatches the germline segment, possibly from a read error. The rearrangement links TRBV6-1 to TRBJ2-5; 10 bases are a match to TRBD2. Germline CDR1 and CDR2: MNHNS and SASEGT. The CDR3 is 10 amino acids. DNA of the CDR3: TGTGCCAGCAGGGGGACTAGCGCGGACTTC. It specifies CASRGTSADF.

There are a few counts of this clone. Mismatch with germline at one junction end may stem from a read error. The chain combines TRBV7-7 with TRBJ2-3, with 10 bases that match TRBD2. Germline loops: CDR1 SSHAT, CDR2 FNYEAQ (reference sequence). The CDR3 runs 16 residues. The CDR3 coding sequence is TGTGCTAGCAGCTCAGACTCCGGGACTAGCGCAAGACCGCAGTATTTT. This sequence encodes CASSSDSGTSARPQYF.

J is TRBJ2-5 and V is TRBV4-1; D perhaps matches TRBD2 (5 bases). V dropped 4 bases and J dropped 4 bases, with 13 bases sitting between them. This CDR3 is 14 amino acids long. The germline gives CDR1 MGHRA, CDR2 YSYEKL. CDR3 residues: CASSPLTSRETQYF. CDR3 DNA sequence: TGCGCCAGCAGCCCTCTAACTAGTAGAGAGACCCAGTACTTC.